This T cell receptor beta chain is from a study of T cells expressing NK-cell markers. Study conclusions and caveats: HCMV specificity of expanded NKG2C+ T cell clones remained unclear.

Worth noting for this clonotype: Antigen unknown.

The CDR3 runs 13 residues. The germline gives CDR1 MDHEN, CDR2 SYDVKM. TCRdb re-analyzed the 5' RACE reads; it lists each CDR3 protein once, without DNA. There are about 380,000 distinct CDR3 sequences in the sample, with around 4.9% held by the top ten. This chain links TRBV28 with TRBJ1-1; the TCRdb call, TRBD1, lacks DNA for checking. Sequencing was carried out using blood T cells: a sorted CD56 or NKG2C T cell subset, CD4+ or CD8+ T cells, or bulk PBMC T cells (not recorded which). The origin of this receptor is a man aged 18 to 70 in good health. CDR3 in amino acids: CASERGQNTEAFF.